This TCR beta chain emerged from a study of cytomegalovirus exposure and HLA in healthy donors. Whole-study context: Around 85 million unique TCR sequences came from HLA-typed donors in an early release.

The table lists this clone with a count of one. No antigen is known for it. The study, taken as a whole, reports: CMV serostatus alone was available as immune exposure information. Most observed TCR sequences were rare, whereas some public TCRs were detected in many donors.

The CDR3 has 11 residues. The germline V gene encodes CDR1 GTSNPN and CDR2 SVGIG (reference sequence). The germline V and J ends were trimmed by 8 bases and 0 bases, with 5 bases remaining between them. The PCR had 60 Vbeta and 13 Jbeta primers. Only in-frame clones appear in the TCRdb table, and some are missing; sequencing was by immunoSEQ multiplex PCR. The sample carries about 80,000 clones, 62% recorded once. The chain couples TRBV30 to TRBJ1-3; D remains ambiguous. Specimen: PBMCs. This sequence originates from a male donor in good health and CMV-seropositive. The CDR3 is CAQDSGNTIYF. CDR3 nucleotide sequence: TGTGCCCAGGACTCTGGAAACACCATATATTTT.